This T cell receptor (beta chain) was profiled in a study of cytomegalovirus exposure and HLA in healthy donors. Points on this clone: As yet, its antigen is unknown.

Study outcomes and limitations: Usually a TCR sequence was rare, but some public TCRs were found in many donors.

Data came from immunoSEQ multiplex PCR; TCRdb stores just in-frame clones and leaves some out. The profile shows 150,000 to 200,000 clones, about three quarters of them singletons. CDR3 length: 16 residues. The V and J ends lost 4 bases and 5 bases, in that order; junction bases with no gene match: 12. Germline V lookup: CDR1 SGHNT, CDR2 YYREEE (reference sequence). The material sequenced was PBMCs. This chain joins TRBV5-4 and TRBJ2-5; 9 bases agree with TRBD2. The TCR sequence derives from a woman in her 30s in good health and CMV-seronegative. CDR3 sequence (DNA): TGTGCCAGCAGCCTGTCCCCAGCGGGGGGTCTCGAGACCCAGTACTTC. Residues: CASSLSPAGGLETQYF.